These 6 T cell receptor beta chains originate from one sample sequenced in a study of blood T cell repertoires in COVID-19. Some clones are missing from TCRdb's copy, which holds only in-frame ones; the method was immunoSEQ multiplex PCR. This sample has about 330,000 clones, with over 75% found just once. Input material: PBMCs or T cells enriched from blood (not recorded which). The receptors originated from a woman in her thirties who had recovered from COVID-19.

The V call is TRBV6-6, the J call TRBJ1-1; D possibly corresponds to TRBD1 (6 bases). This CDR3 region has 14 residues. From germline, CDR1 is MNHNY and CDR2 SVGAGI (reference sequence). V shed 0 bases and J shed 3 bases, with 8 bases lying between them. The CDR3 nucleotides are TGTGCCAGCAGTTACTCACGGACAGACACTGAAGCTTTCTTT. This translates into CASSYSRTDTEAFF.

This chain links TRBV19 with TRBJ2-2; D is perhaps TRBD1 (6 bases). Germline CDR1 and CDR2: LNHDA and SQIVND (reference sequence). This CDR3 comprises 18 residues. V shed 1 base and J shed 0 bases, with 15 bases lying between them. The CDR3 here is CASSIARQAHANTGELFF. DNA for the CDR3: TGTGCCAGTAGTATAGCTCGACAGGCGCACGCGAACACCGGGGAGCTGTTTTTT.

The rearrangement links TRBV5-5 to TRBJ2-2; 11 bases fit TRBD2. The V gene end was trimmed by 0 bases and the J gene end by 7 bases; junction bases not matched to a gene: 8. The CDR3 spans 17 residues. Per the germline V gene, CDR1 is SGHKS and CDR2 is YYEKEE (reference sequence). The CDR3 loop reads CASSLELAGGPGGELFF. The CDR3 coding sequence is TGTGCCAGCAGCTTGGAGCTAGCGGGGGGCCCCGGCGGGGAGCTGTTTTTT.

The chain has TRBV5-5 and TRBJ2-7; possibly TRBD2 for D (5 bases). CDR3 size: 16 residues. Trimming pared 7 bases from V and 0 bases from J, leaving 20 bases between. The germline V gene encodes CDR1 SGHKS and CDR2 YYEKEE (reference sequence). CDR3 DNA sequence: TGTGCCAGCTTCGGGGTAGCCGCCGCCAGCTCCTACGAGCAGTACTTC. Amino acids: CASFGVAAASSYEQYF.

This chain connects TRBV9 to TRBJ1-1; 9 bases match TRBD1. The CDR3 consists of 15 residues. Germline trimming cut 2 bases from V and 2 bases from J; bases unmatched to any gene: 4. Germline values: CDR1 SGDLS, CDR2 YYNGEE. The CDR3 region is CASSVGQGLNTEAFF. The DNA for the CDR3 is TGTGCCAGCAGCGTGGGACAGGGCCTAAACACTGAAGCTTTCTTT.

V usage is TRBV14 and J usage is TRBJ1-6, with 7 bases fitting TRBD1. This CDR3 is built from 15 residues. With V trimmed by 4 bases and J by 8 bases, 8 bases remained unmatched. Germline CDR1 and CDR2: SGHDN and FVKESK. CDR3: CASSRVQGVDSPLHF. CDR3 in DNA: TGTGCCAGCAGCCGCGTGCAGGGGGTCGATTCACCCCTCCACTTT.